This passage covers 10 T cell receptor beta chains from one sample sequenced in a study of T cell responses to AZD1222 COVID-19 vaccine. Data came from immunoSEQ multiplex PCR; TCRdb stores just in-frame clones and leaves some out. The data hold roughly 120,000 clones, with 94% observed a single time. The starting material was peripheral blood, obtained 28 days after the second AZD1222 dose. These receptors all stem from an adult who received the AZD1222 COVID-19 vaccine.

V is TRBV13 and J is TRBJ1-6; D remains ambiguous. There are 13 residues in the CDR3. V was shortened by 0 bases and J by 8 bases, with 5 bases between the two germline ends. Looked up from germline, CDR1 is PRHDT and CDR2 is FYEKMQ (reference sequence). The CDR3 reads CASSLGDDSPLHF. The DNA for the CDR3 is TGTGCCAGCAGCTTAGGGGACGATTCACCCCTCCACTTT. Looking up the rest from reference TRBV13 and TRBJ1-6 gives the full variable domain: AAGVIQSPRHLIKEKRETATLKCYPIPRHDTVYWYQQGPGQDPQFLISFYEKMQSDKGSIPDRFSAQQFSDYHSELNMSSLELGDSALYFCASSLGDDSPLHFGNGTRLTVT.

CDR3 nucleotide sequence: TGTGCCAGCAGTGATAACAGCGGCTCCTACAATGAGCAGTTCTTC. Translation: CASSDNSGSYNEQFF. This chain links TRBV6-4 with TRBJ2-1; D is possibly TRBD2 (5 bases). Germline CDR1 reads MRHNA; CDR2 reads SNTAGT. Deletions cut 3 bases from V and 0 bases from J, with 9 bases between. This CDR3 contains 15 residues.

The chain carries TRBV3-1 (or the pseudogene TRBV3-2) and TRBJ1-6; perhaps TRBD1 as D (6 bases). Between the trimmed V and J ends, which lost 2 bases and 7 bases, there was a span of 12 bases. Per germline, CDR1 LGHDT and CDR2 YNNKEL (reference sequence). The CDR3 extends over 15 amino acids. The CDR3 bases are TGTGCCAGCAGCCAAAGAAACAGGGAAAATTCACCCCTCCACTTT. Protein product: CASSQRNRENSPLHF.

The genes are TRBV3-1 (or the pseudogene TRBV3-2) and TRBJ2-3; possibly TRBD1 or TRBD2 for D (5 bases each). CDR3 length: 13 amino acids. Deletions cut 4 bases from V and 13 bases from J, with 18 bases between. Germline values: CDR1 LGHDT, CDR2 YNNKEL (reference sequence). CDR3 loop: CASSPLRDQQEYF. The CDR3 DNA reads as TGTGCCAGCAGCCCCCTCCGGGACCAACAAGAGTATTTT.

The CDR3 sequence is CASSRGLAGHETQYF. In nucleotides, the CDR3 is TGTGCCAGCAGCCGAGGACTAGCGGGGCACGAGACCCAGTACTTC. This rearrangement joins TRBV6-5 to TRBJ2-5; 12 nucleotides match TRBD2. The CDR3 has 15 residues. V lost 6 bases to trimming and J lost 5 bases; unmatched junction nucleotides: 7. Germline CDR1 and CDR2: MNHEY and SVGAGI.

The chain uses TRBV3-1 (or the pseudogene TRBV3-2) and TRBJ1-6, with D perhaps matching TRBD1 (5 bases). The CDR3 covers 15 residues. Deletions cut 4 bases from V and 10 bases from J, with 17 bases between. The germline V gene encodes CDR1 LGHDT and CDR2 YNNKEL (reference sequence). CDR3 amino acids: CASSLVGARGSPLHF. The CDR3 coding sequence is TGTGCCAGCAGCCTAGTTGGGGCCCGGGGCTCACCCCTCCACTTT.

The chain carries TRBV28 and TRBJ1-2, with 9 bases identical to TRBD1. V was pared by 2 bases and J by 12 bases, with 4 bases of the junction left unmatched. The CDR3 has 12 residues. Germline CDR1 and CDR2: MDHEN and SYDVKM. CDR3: CASSLGTGGNTF. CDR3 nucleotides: TGTGCCAGCAGTTTAGGCACAGGGGGCAACACCTTC.

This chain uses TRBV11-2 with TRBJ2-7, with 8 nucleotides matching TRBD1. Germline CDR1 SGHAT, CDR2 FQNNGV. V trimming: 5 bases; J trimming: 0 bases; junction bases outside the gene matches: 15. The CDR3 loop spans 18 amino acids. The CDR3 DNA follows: TGTGCCAGCAGCCCTATCCGAAGCGACAGGGGCGGCTCCTACGAGCAGTACTTC. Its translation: CASSPIRSDRGGSYEQYF.

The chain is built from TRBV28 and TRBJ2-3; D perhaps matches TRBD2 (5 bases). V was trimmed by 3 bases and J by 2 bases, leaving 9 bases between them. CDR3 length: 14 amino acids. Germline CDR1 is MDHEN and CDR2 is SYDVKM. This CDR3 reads CASSLYGDTDTQYF. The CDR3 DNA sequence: TGTGCCAGCAGTTTGTACGGGGACACAGATACGCAGTATTTT.

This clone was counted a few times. DNA of the CDR3: TGTGCCAGCAGATCTACTACGTACAATGAGCAGTTCTTC. It specifies CASRSTTYNEQFF. The genes are TRBV25-1 and TRBJ2-1; no clear D. CDR1 and CDR2 (germline): MGHDK, SYGVNS. V lost 6 bases and J lost 4, with 10 bases in between. CDR3 length equals 13 residues.